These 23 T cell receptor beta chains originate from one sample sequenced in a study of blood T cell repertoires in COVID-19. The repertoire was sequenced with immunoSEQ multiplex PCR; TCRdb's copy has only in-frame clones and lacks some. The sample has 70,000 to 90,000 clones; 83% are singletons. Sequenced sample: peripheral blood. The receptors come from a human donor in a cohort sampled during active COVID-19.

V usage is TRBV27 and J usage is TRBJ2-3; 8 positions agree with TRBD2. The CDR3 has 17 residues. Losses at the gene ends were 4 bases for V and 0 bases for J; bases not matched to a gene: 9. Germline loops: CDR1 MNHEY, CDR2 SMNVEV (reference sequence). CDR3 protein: CASSSKAGVPSTDTQYF. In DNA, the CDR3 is TGTGCCAGCAGTTCTAAAGCGGGGGTACCCAGCACAGATACGCAGTATTTT.

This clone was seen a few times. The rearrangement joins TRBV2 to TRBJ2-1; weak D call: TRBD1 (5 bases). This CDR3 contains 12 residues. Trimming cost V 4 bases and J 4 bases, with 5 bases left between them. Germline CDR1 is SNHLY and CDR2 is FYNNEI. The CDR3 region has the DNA TGTGCCAGCAGTGGACAGTACAATGAGCAGTTCTTC. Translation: CASSGQYNEQFF.

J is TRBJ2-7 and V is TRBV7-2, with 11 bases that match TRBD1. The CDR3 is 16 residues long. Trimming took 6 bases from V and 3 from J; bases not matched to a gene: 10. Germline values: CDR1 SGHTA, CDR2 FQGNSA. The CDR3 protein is CASSSSSGTGGYEQYF. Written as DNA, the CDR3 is TGTGCCAGCAGTTCTAGTTCCGGGACAGGGGGCTACGAGCAGTACTTC.

The CDR3 reads CSVGGQDMGSGNEQFF. DNA for the CDR3: TGCAGCGTTGGAGGACAGGACATGGGCTCTGGCAATGAGCAGTTCTTC. The chain employs TRBV29-1 and TRBJ2-1, with TRBD1 identical over 7 bases. The ends lost 4 bases at V and 6 bases at J; junction bases unmatched: 15. The CDR3 loop spans 16 amino acids. The germline gives CDR1 SQVTM, CDR2 ANQGSEA.

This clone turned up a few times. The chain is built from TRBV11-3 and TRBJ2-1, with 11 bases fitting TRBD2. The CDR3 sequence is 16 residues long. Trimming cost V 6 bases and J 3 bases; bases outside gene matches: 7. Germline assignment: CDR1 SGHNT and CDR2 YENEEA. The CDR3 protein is CASSHLAGGNYNEQFF. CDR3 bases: TGTGCCAGCAGTCACCTAGCGGGGGGCAACTACAATGAGCAGTTCTTC.

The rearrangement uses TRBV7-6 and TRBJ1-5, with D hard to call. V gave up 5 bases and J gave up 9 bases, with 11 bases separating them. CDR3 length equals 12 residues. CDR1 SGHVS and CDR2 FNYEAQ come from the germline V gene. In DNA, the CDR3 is TGTGCCAGCAGCCCCCCGGTCGGGCCCCAGCATTTT. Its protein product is CASSPPVGPQHF.

The CDR3 spells CASSQEADPQGVYGYTF. As DNA, the CDR3 is TGCGCCAGCAGCCAAGAGGCAGACCCCCAGGGGGTCTATGGCTACACCTTC. The chain recombines TRBV4-3 with TRBJ1-2; 7 bases are shared with TRBD1. The CDR3 is made up of 17 amino acids. Germline values: CDR1 LGHNA, CDR2 YSLEER. V lost 0 bases to trimming and J lost 4 bases; unmatched junction nucleotides: 11.

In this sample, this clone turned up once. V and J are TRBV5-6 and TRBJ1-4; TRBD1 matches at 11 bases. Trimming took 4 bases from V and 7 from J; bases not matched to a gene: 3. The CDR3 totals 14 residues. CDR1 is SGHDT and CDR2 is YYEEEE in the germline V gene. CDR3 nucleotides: TGTGCCAGCAGCCGGACAGGGGGCGGTGAAAAACTGTTTTTT. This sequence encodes CASSRTGGGEKLFF.

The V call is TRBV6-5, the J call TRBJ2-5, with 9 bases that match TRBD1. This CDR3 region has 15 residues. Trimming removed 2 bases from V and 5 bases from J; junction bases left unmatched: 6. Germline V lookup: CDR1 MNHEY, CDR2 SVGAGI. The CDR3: CASSYRDRVGETQYF. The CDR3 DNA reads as TGTGCCAGCAGTTACCGGGACAGGGTGGGGGAGACCCAGTACTTC.

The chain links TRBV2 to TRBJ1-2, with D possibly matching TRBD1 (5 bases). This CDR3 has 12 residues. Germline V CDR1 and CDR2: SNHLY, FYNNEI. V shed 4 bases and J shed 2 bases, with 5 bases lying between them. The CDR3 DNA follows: TGTGCCAGCAGTGGACAGAACTATGGCTACACCTTC. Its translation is CASSGQNYGYTF.

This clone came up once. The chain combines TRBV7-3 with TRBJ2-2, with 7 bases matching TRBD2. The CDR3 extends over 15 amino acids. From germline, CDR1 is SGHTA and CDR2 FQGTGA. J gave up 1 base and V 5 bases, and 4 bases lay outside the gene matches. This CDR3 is CASSPGLVNTGELFF. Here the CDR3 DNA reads TGTGCCAGCAGCCCCGGACTAGTGAACACCGGGGAGCTGTTTTTT.

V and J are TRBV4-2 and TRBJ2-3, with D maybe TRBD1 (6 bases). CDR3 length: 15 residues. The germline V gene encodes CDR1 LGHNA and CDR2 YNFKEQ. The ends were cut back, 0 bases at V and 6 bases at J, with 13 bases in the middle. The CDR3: CASSQDGGLGDTQYF. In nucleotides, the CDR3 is TGTGCCAGCAGCCAAGATGGGGGCTTGGGTGATACGCAGTATTTT.

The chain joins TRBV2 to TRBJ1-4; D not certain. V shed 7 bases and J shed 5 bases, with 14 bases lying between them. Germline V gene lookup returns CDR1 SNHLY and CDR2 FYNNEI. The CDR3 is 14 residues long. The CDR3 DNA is TGTGCCAGCACCGACCCGGGATCCAATGAAAAACTGTTTTTT. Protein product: CASTDPGSNEKLFF.

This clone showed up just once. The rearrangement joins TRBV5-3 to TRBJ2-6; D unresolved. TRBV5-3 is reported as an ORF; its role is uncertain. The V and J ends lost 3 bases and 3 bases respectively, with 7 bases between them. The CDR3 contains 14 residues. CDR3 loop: CARSWLGGANVLTF. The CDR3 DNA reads TGTGCCAGAAGCTGGCTAGGTGGGGCCAACGTCCTGACTTTC.

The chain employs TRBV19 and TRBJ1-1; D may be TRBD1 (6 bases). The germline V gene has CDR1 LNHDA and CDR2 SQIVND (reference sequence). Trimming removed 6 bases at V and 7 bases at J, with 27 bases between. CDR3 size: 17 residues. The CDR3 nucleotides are TGTGCCAGTAGCCGCAAGGCGACACAGGGACGAGTATTTGAAGCTTTCTTT. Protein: CASSRKATQGRVFEAFF.

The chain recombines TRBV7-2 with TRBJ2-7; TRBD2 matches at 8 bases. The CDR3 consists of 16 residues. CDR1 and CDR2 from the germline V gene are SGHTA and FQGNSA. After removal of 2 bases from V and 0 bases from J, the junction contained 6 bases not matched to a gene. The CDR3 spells CASSLRGGGTSYEQYF. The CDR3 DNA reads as TGTGCCAGCAGCTTAAGGGGCGGGGGGACCTCCTACGAGCAGTACTTC.

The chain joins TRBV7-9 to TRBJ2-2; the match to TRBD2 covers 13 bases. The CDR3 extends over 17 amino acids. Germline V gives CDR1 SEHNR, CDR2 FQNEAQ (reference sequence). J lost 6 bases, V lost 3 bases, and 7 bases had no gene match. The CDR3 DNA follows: TGTGCCAGCAGCTTGGATACTAGCGGGAGGGCCTCCGGGGAGCTGTTTTTT. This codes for CASSLDTSGRASGELFF. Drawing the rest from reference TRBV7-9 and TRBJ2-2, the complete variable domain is DTGVSQNPRHKITKRGQNVTFRCDPISEHNRLYWYRQTLGQGPEFLTYFQNEAQLEKSRLLSDRFSAERPKGSFSTLEIQRTEQGDSAMYLCASSLDTSGRASGELFFGEGSRLTVL.

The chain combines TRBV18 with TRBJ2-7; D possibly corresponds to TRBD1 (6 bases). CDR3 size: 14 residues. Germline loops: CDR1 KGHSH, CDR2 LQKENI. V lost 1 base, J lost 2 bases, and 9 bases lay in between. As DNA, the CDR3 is TGTGCCAGCTCACCACTTGGGGGCACCTACGAGCAGTACTTC. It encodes CASSPLGGTYEQYF.

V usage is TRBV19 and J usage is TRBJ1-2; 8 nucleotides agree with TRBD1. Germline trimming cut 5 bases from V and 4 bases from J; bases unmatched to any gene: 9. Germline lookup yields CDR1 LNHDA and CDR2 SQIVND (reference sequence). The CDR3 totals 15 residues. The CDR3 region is CASSPQGAWGYGYTF. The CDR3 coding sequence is TGTGCCAGTAGTCCGCAGGGGGCATGGGGCTATGGCTACACCTTC.

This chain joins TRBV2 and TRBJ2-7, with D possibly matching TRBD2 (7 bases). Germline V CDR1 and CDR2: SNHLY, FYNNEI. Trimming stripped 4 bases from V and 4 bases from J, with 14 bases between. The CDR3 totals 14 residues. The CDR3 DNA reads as TGTGCCAGCAGTGTAGGGGGGGTCGTTTACGAGCAGTACTTC. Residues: CASSVGGVVYEQYF.

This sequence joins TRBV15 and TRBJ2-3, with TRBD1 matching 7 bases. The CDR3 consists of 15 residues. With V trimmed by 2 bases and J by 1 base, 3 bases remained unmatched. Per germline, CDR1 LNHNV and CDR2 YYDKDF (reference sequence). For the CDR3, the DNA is TGTGCCACCAGCAGAACAACAGGGGGCACAGATACGCAGTATTTT. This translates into CATSRTTGGTDTQYF. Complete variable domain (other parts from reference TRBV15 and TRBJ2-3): DAMVIQNPRYQVTQFGKPVTLSCSQTLNHNVMYWYQQKSSQAPKLLFHYYDKDFNNEADTPDNFQSRRPNTSFCFLDIRSPGLGDTAMYLCATSRTTGGTDTQYFGPGTRLTVL.

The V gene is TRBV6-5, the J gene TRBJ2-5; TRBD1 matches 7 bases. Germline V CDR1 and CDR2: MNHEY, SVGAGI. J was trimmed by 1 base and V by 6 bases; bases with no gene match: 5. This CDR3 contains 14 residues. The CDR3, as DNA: TGTGCCAGCAGGGTGAGACAGGGCCAAGAGACCCAGTACTTC. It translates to CASRVRQGQETQYF.

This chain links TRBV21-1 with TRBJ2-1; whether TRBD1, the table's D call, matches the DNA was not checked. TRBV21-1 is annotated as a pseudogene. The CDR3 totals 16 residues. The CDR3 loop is CASSEGQGAAYNEQFF. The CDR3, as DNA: TGTGCCAGCAGCGAGGGACAGGGTGCAGCCTACAATGAGCAGTTCTTC.